This T cell receptor (beta chain) was profiled in a study of shared clonotypes between healthy human individuals. Profiled with immunoSEQ multiplex PCR; TCRdb holds only in-frame clones, not every one. Of 2.5 million or so clones in the sample, approximately 92% were seen once. Study-wide points: Blood alone was sampled, and tissue repertoires likely differ. Around 5% of naive CD4 clonotypes were shared across a few donors.

With respect to this clone: Its antigen is unknown. One end of the junction is discordant with germline, which a read error may explain.

The sample comprised naive CD4+ T cells sorted from blood. Subset defined: CD45RA+ positively selected. The receptor's source is a man between 18 and 29 years old in good health.

The CDR3 here is CASSLAASGRASSEQYF. The CDR3 DNA follows: TGCGCCAGCAGCTTGGCCGCAAGCGGGAGGGCCTCCTCCGAGCAGTACTTC. V gene TRBV5-1 combines with J gene TRBJ2-7; 10 nucleotides align to TRBD2. Germline loops: CDR1 SGHRS, CDR2 YFSETQ. This CDR3 spans 17 amino acids.